The entry below describes one T cell receptor beta chain. Antigen specificity is unknown. The data were obtained in a study of regulatory T cells in long-lasting Graves disease. Study results and limitations: Persistent disease preferred TRBV28, TRBJ1-2 and TRBJ2-5. Authors noted too few samples as a limitation.

The CDR3 sequence is 11 residues long. The ends were cut back, 5 bases at V and 7 bases at J, with 6 bases in the middle. Germline values: CDR1 MDHEN, CDR2 SYDVKM. Library construction for TCR beta used iRepertoire HTBI primers and Arm-PCR of CDR3 regions. TCRdb redid the calling of the multiplex PCR reads with MiXCR, one entry per CDR3 protein. The sample contains 430,000 or so distinct CDR3 sequences, under 25% of which appear only once. Regarding time point: persistent/refractory GD, antithyroid drugs over 5 years with positive TRAb. RNA extracted from PBMCs served as the sequencing template. Around 9 milliliters of peripheral blood were drawn into EDTA tubes.

The sample was peripheral blood mononuclear cells (PBMCs), taken when the disease was refractory, from a patient treated with antithyroid drugs. The rearrangement uses TRBV28 and TRBJ2-1; D is unresolved. The sequence came from a female donor with Graves disease. For the CDR3, the DNA is TGTGCCAGCAGTACTTTAAATGAGCAGTTCTTC. Its translation is CASSTLNEQFF.